These 21 T cell receptor beta chains share one sample of origin, sequenced in a study of cytomegalovirus exposure and HLA in healthy donors. The assay was immunoSEQ multiplex PCR, and TCRdb's table has in-frame clones only and misses some. The sample holds around 65,000 clones; 80% to 95% are singletons and the top ten take roughly 5.3%. Specimen: PBMCs. Receptors originate from a man aged 18 to 30 in good health and CMV-seropositive.

The V call is TRBV19, the J call TRBJ2-1; tentatively, D is TRBD2 (5 bases). Germline assignment: CDR1 LNHDA and CDR2 SQIVND (reference sequence). The germline V and J ends were trimmed by 8 bases and 3 bases, with 11 bases remaining between them. CDR3 size: 13 residues. The CDR3 DNA reads TGTGCCAGTCGGGGTTCCGACTACAATGAGCAGTTCTTC. The encoded protein is CASRGSDYNEQFF.

This chain joins TRBV1 and TRBJ2-5; the table assigns TRBD2, which was not confirmed against the DNA. TRBV1 is a known pseudogene. CDR3 length equals 15 residues. The CDR3 nucleotides read TGCACCACCAGTGGCAGCGGGAGCATACAAGAGACCCAGTACTTC. It is translated as CTTSGSGSIQETQYF.

The chain joins TRBV29-1 to TRBJ2-7, with D maybe TRBD1 (6 bases). CDR1 SQVTM and CDR2 ANQGSEA come from the germline V gene. The CDR3 is 13 residues long. Trimming left V 2 bases short and J 0 bases short, with 8 bases between. CDR3 residues: CSVEPTGSYEQYF. The CDR3, as DNA: TGCAGCGTTGAACCGACAGGCTCCTACGAGCAGTACTTC.

The chain is built from TRBV19 and TRBJ2-2, with 9 bases fitting TRBD1. Germline-derived CDR1 and CDR2 are LNHDA and SQIVND (reference sequence). Trimming cost V 3 bases and J 5 bases; bases outside gene matches: 7. The CDR3 loop spans 16 amino acids. CDR3 region: CASSIHRGRGTGELFF. CDR3 DNA sequence: TGTGCCAGTAGTATCCACAGGGGGCGTGGGACCGGGGAGCTGTTTTTT. The full variable domain, with the rest looked up from reference TRBV19 and TRBJ2-2, is DGGITQSPKYLFRKEGQNVTLSCEQNLNHDAMYWYRQDPGQGLRLIYYSQIVNDFQKGDIAEGYSVSREKKESFPLTVTSAQKNPTAFYLCASSIHRGRGTGELFFGEGSRLTVL.

As regards this clone: Germline is not matched at one junction end, which may reflect a read error. The gene calls are TRBV7-6 and TRBJ2-7; D possibly corresponds to TRBD1 (7 bases). There are 13 residues in the CDR3. Germline V lookup: CDR1 SGHVS, CDR2 FNYEAQ. The CDR3 spells CASRTEGANPWNF. Here the CDR3 DNA reads TGTGCCAGCAGGACGGAGGGGGCCAACCCGTGGAACTTC.

This chain uses TRBV27 with TRBJ1-1, with 7 bases fitting TRBD1. Per germline, CDR1 MNHEY and CDR2 SMNVEV (reference sequence). The V segment lost 6 bases and the J segment 7 bases; nucleotides outside the gene matches: 8. The CDR3 totals 13 residues. DNA for the CDR3: TGTGCCAGCAGCCTGGGACAGCTCTATGAAGCTTTCTTT. Translating gives CASSLGQLYEAFF.

This chain connects TRBV30 to TRBJ1-3; D unresolved. V dropped 3 bases and J dropped 0 bases, with 6 bases sitting between them. This CDR3 comprises 13 residues. The germline V gene encodes CDR1 GTSNPN and CDR2 SVGIG (reference sequence). Here the CDR3 DNA reads TGTGCCTGGAGCCTCTACTCTGGAAACACCATATATTTT. This sequence encodes CAWSLYSGNTIYF.

CDR3 DNA: TGTACCGGACTAGCGGGAGACCCACAAGAGACCCAGTACTTC. Translating gives CTGLAGDPQETQYF. The V call is TRBV6-6, the J call TRBJ2-5; TRBD2 agrees at 13 bases. The CDR3 is made up of 14 amino acids. Germline V CDR1 and CDR2: MNHNY, SVGAGI (reference sequence).

This rearrangement joins TRBV5-1 to TRBJ2-6; D may be TRBD1 (6 bases). The V end was cut by 4 bases, the J end by 4 bases, with 12 bases between. There are 15 residues in the CDR3. Germline V gene lookup returns CDR1 SGHRS and CDR2 YFSETQ. CDR3 bases: TGCGCCAGCAGCCCGGGACATCGGGGGGCCAACGTCCTGACTTTC. Encoded protein: CASSPGHRGANVLTF.

The chain uses TRBV19 and TRBJ1-5, with D maybe TRBD1 (6 bases). CDR1 and CDR2 (germline): LNHDA, SQIVND (reference sequence). V lost 4 bases, J lost 2 bases, and 12 bases lay in between. The CDR3 consists of 15 residues. CDR3 nucleotides: TGTGCCAGTAGTACGGAGGGGGGGCGCAATCAGCCCCAGCATTTT. Residues: CASSTEGGRNQPQHF.

This clone was seen more than once but under ten times. V and J are TRBV28 and TRBJ2-7; 10 bases match TRBD1. The V gene end was trimmed by 5 bases and the J gene end by 3 bases; junction bases not matched to a gene: 4. CDR1 and CDR2 (germline): MDHEN, SYDVKM. This CDR3 spans 14 amino acids. The CDR3 DNA is TGTGCCAGCAGTCCGGGGACAGGGGTCTACGAGCAGTACTTC. It translates to CASSPGTGVYEQYF.

V and J are TRBV27 and TRBJ2-3; 11 bases are shared with TRBD2. V lost 2 bases, J lost 2 bases, and 3 bases stayed unmatched. The germline gives CDR1 MNHEY, CDR2 SMNVEV (reference sequence). The CDR3 has 16 residues. CDR3 sequence (DNA): TGTGCCAGCAGTTTAAAGACTAGCGGGAACACAGATACGCAGTATTTT. This encodes CASSLKTSGNTDTQYF.

The CDR3 reads CATGTSGRNEQFF. The CDR3 DNA reads as TGCGCCACAGGGACTAGCGGGAGGAATGAGCAGTTCTTC. The V call is TRBV10-1, the J call TRBJ2-1; 15 bases agree with TRBD2. J was trimmed by 7 bases and V by 10 bases; bases with no gene match: 2. This CDR3 region has 13 residues. Germline V gene data show CDR1 as WNHNN and CDR2 as SYGVQD (reference sequence).

CDR3 in DNA: TGTGCCAGCAGCGCCCGGACTAGCGGGAGATTCCCAGATACGCAGTATTTT. It specifies CASSARTSGRFPDTQYF. The chain combines TRBV7-3 with TRBJ2-3; TRBD2 matches 13 bases. CDR1 is SGHTA and CDR2 is FQGTGA in the germline V gene. There are 17 residues in the CDR3. The ends lost 5 bases at V and 4 bases at J; junction bases unmatched: 9.

The rearrangement links TRBV19 to TRBJ1-5; 8 bases match TRBD1. The trim removed 3 bases at V and 0 bases at J, leaving 7 bases unmatched. Germline V gene sequence: CDR1 LNHDA, CDR2 SQIVND (reference sequence). This CDR3 has 17 amino acids. The CDR3 DNA is TGTGCCAGTAGTATTAGGACAGGGAGAAATAGCAATCAGCCCCAGCATTTT. It codes for CASSIRTGRNSNQPQHF.

The J gene is TRBJ2-5, the V gene TRBV27, with TRBD2 as a possible D gene (5 bases). This CDR3 spans 14 amino acids. The V end lost 6 bases, the J end lost 3 bases, and 14 bases lay between the germline ends. Looked up from germline, CDR1 is MNHEY and CDR2 is SMNVEV (reference sequence). The CDR3 sequence is CASRFTGGEETQYF. DNA of the CDR3: TGTGCCAGCAGATTCACCGGAGGCGAAGAGACCCAGTACTTC.

The rearrangement links TRBV28 to TRBJ1-1, with TRBD1 matching over 8 bases. With V trimmed by 2 bases and J by 5 bases, 7 bases remained unmatched. The CDR3 totals 15 residues. Germline lookup yields CDR1 MDHEN and CDR2 SYDVKM. This CDR3 is CASSLLTGGITEAFF. In nucleotides, the CDR3 is TGTGCCAGCAGTTTACTAACAGGGGGGATTACTGAAGCTTTCTTT.

This chain links TRBV30 with TRBJ1-2, with TRBD1 matching over 9 bases. The CDR3 runs 15 residues. V was clipped by 3 bases and J by 3 bases; unmatched bases: 8. From germline, CDR1 is GTSNPN and CDR2 SVGIG (reference sequence). CDR3 DNA sequence: TGTGCCTGGAGCGCCGGGACAGGGATGGACTATGGCTACACCTTC. Encoded protein: CAWSAGTGMDYGYTF. The variable domain in full, with the rest retrieved from reference TRBV30 and TRBJ1-2, is SQTIHQWPATLVQPVGSPLSLECTVEGTSNPNLYWYRQAAGRGLQLLFYSVGIGQISSEVPQNLSASRPQDRQFILSSKKLLLSDSGFYLCAWSAGTGMDYGYTFGSGTRLTVV.

The rearrangement joins TRBV14 to TRBJ2-1; TRBD2 might be the D (5 bases). Germline CDR1 is SGHDN and CDR2 is FVKESK. Trimming took 6 bases from V and 9 from J, leaving 15 bases between them. The CDR3 loop spans 13 amino acids. The CDR3 nucleotides read TGTGCCAGCAGACATCGGACTCGGAGTGAGCAGTTCTTC. Protein: CASRHRTRSEQFF.

In nucleotides, the CDR3 is TGCGCCAGCAGCTTGGAACAGGGGCACAACAATGAGCAGTTCTTC. Translated: CASSLEQGHNNEQFF. The chain carries TRBV5-1 and TRBJ2-1; 7 bases align to TRBD1. Germline-derived CDR1 and CDR2 are SGHRS and YFSETQ. This CDR3 comprises 15 residues. V shed 0 bases, J shed 5 bases, and the junction held 5 bases outside the gene matches.

This chain connects TRBV6-1 to TRBJ2-2, with 7 bases identical to TRBD2. Trimming removed 5 bases from V and 3 bases from J; junction bases left unmatched: 6. The CDR3 is 15 amino acids. Germline CDR1 is MNHNS and CDR2 is SASEGT. DNA for the CDR3: TGTGCCAGCAGTTCTAGCGGTCCATACACCGGGGAGCTGTTTTTT. Encoded protein: CASSSSGPYTGELFF.